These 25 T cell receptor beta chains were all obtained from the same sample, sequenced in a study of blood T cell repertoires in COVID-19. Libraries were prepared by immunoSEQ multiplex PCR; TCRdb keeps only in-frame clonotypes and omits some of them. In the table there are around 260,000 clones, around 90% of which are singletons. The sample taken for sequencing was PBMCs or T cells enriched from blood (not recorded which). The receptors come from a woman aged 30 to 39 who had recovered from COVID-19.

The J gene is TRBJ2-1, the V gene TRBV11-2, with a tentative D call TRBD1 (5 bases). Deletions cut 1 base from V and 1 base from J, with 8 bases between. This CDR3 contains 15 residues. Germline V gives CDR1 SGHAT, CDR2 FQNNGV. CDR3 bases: TGTGCCAGCAGCTTAGTACCAGGGTCCTACAATGAGCAGTTCTTC. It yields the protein CASSLVPGSYNEQFF.

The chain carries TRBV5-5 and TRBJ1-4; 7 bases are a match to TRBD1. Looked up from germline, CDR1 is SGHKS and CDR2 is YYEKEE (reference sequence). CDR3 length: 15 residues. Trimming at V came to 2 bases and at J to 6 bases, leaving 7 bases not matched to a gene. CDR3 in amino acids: CASSLRGQGYEKLFF. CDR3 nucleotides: TGTGCCAGCAGCTTAAGGGGGCAGGGATATGAAAAACTGTTTTTT.

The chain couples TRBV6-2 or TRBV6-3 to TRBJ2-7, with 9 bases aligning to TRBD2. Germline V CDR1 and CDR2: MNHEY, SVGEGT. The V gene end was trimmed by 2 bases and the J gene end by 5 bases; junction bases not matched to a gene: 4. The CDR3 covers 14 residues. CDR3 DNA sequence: TGTGCCAGCAGTTACGTGGCGGGAGGGAACGAGCAGTACTTC. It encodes CASSYVAGGNEQYF.

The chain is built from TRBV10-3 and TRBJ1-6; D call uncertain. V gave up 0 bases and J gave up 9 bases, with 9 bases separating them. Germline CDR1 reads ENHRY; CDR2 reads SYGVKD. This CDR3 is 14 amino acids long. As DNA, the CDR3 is TGTGCCATCAGTGAGTCGACATTGAGTTCACCCCTCCACTTT. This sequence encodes CAISESTLSSPLHF.

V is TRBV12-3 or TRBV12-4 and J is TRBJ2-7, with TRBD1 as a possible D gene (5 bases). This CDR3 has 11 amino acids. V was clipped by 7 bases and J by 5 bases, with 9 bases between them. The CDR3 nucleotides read TGTGCCAGCACCCAGGGCCACGAGCAGTACTTC. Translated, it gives CASTQGHEQYF.

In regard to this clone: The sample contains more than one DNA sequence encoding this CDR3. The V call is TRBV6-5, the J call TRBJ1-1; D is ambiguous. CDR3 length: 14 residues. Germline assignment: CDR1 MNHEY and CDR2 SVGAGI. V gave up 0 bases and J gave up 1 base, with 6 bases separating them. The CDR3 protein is CASSYSGGNTEAFF. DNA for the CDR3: TGTGCCAGCAGTTACTCGGGAGGGAACACTGAAGCTTTCTTT.

The CDR3 spells CASRQARPPYEQYF. Written as DNA, the CDR3 is TGTGCCAGCAGGCAGGCCAGGCCTCCTTACGAGCAGTACTTC. The V gene is TRBV28, the J gene TRBJ2-7; the D is unclear. The CDR3 runs 14 residues. V lost 6 bases and J lost 4, with 16 bases in between. Germline V gene data show CDR1 as MDHEN and CDR2 as SYDVKM.

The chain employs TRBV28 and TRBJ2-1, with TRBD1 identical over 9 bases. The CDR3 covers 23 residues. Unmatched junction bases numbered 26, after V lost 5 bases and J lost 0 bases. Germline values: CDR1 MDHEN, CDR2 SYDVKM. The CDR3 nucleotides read TGTGCCAGCAGTCCCACAGTTATACGACCGGGGACAGGGCTTAGGTCCTCCTACAATGAGCAGTTCTTC. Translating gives CASSPTVIRPGTGLRSSYNEQFF.

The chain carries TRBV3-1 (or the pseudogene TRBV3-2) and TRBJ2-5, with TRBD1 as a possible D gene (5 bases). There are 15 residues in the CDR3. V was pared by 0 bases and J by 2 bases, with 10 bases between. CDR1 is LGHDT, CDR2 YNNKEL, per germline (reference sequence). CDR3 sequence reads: CASSQDYRIQETQYF. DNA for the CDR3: TGTGCCAGCAGCCAAGATTACAGGATACAAGAGACCCAGTACTTC.

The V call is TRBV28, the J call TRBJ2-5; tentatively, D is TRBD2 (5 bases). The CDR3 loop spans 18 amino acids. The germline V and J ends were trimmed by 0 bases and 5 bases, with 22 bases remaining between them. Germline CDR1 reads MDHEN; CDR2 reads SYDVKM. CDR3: CASSLCRRRPPSRETQYF. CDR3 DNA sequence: TGTGCCAGCAGTTTATGCAGGAGGCGCCCCCCCTCCCGGGAGACCCAGTACTTC.

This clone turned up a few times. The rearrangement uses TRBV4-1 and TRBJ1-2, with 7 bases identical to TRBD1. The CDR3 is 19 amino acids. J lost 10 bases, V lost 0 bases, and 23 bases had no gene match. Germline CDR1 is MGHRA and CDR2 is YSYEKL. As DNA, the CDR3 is TGCGCCAGCAGCCAAGAAAGGGCGGCGGGAGGGGGCTCGGTTTTTTACTACACCTTC. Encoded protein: CASSQERAAGGGSVFYYTF.

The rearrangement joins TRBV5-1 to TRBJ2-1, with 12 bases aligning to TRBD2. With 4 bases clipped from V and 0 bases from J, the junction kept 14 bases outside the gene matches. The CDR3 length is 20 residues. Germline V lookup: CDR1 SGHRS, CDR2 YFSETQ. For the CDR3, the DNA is TGCGCCAGCAGCAGTTCGGCGGGACTAGCGGGTGGGAGCTCCTACAATGAGCAGTTCTTC. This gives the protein CASSSSAGLAGGSSYNEQFF.

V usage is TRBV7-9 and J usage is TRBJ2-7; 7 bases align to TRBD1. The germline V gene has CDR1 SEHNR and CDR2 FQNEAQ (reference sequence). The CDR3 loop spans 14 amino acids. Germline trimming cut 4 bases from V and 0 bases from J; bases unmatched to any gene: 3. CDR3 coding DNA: TGTGCCAGCAGCTGGGGACAGAGCTCCTACGAGCAGTACTTC. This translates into CASSWGQSSYEQYF.

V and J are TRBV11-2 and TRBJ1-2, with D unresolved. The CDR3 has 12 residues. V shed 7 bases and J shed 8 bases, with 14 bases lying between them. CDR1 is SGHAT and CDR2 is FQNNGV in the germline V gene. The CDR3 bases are TGTGCCAGCACCGACCCCCTGAGGGGCTACACCTTC. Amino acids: CASTDPLRGYTF.

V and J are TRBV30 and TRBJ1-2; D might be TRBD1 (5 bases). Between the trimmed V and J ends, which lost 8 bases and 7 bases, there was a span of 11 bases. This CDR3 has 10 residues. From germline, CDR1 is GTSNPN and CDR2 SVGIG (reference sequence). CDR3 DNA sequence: TGTGCCCTGGGGGGGGTTGGCTACACCTTC. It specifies CALGGVGYTF.

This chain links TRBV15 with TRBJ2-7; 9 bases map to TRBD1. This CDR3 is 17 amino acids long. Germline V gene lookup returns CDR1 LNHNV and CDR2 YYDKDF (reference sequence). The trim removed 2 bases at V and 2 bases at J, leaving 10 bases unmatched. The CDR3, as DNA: TGTGCCACCAGCAGATCCCAAGCCGGGACAGGGACCTACGAGCAGTACTTC. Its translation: CATSRSQAGTGTYEQYF.

CDR3 amino acids: CASSQVLGAGGPTSGRLSYNEQFF. The CDR3 coding sequence is TGTGCCAGCAGCCAAGTGTTGGGGGCAGGGGGTCCGACTAGCGGGAGACTCTCCTACAATGAGCAGTTCTTC. The genes are TRBV3-1 (or the pseudogene TRBV3-2) and TRBJ2-1; 12 bases line up with TRBD2. CDR1 is LGHDT and CDR2 is YNNKEL in the germline V gene (reference sequence). The ends lost 1 base at V and 0 bases at J; junction bases unmatched: 22. The CDR3 covers 24 residues.

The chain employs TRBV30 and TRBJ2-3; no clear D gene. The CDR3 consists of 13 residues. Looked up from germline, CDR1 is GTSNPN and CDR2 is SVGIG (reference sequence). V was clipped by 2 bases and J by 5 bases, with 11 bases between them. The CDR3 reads CAWSKSVQDTQYF. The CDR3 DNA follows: TGTGCCTGGAGTAAATCGGTGCAAGATACGCAGTATTTT.

In DNA, the CDR3 is TGTGCCAGCAGCGAGAGCCCCCACAATGAGCAGTTCTTC. It specifies CASSESPHNEQFF. This chain joins TRBV9 and TRBJ2-1; D gene uncertain. The CDR3 is 13 residues long. V was cut by 3 bases and J by 5 bases, with 9 bases left in between. Germline lookup yields CDR1 SGDLS and CDR2 YYNGEE.

CDR3 nucleotides: TGTGCCAGTAGTAAACAGCGGGGTTACAATGAGCAGTTCTTC. This gives the protein CASSKQRGYNEQFF. The J gene is TRBJ2-1, the V gene TRBV19; 7 bases map to TRBD2. The V gene's germline CDR1 is LNHDA and CDR2 SQIVND (reference sequence). V dropped 4 bases and J dropped 4; count of bases not matched to a gene: 4. The CDR3 sequence is 14 residues long.

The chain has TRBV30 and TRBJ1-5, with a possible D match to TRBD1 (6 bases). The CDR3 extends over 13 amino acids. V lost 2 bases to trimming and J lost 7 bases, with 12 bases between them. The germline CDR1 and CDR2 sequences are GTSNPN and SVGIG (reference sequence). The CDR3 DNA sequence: TGTGCCTGGAGTCCAGGGGCGGGCCAGCCCCAGCATTTT. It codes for CAWSPGAGQPQHF.

This CDR3 reads CASSALTGGRTEAFF. DNA of the CDR3: TGTGCCAGCAGCGCCCTGACAGGGGGCCGAACTGAAGCTTTCTTT. This chain links TRBV7-2 with TRBJ1-1; 10 nucleotides align to TRBD1. Unmatched junction bases numbered 8, after V lost 5 bases and J lost 5 bases. The CDR3 length is 15 residues. Looked up from germline, CDR1 is SGHTA and CDR2 is FQGNSA.

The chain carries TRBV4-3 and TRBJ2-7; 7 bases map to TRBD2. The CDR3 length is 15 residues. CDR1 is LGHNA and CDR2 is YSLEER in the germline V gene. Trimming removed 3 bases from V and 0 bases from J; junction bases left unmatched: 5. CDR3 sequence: CASSQSSGASYEQYF. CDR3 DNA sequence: TGCGCCAGCAGCCAGTCCAGCGGGGCCTCCTACGAGCAGTACTTC.

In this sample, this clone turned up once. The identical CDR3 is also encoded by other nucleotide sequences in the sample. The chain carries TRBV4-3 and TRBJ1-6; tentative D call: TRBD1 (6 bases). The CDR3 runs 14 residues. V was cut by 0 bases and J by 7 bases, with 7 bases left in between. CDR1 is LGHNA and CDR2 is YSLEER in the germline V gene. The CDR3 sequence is CASSQDRGNSPLHF. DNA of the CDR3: TGCGCCAGCAGCCAAGACAGGGGAAATTCACCCCTCCACTTT.

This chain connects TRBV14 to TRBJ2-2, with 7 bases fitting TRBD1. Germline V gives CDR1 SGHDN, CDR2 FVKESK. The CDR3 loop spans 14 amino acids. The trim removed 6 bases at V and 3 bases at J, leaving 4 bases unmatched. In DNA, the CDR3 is TGTGCCAGCAGTCAACAGGGGCACACCGGGGAGCTGTTTTTT. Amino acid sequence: CASSQQGHTGELFF.